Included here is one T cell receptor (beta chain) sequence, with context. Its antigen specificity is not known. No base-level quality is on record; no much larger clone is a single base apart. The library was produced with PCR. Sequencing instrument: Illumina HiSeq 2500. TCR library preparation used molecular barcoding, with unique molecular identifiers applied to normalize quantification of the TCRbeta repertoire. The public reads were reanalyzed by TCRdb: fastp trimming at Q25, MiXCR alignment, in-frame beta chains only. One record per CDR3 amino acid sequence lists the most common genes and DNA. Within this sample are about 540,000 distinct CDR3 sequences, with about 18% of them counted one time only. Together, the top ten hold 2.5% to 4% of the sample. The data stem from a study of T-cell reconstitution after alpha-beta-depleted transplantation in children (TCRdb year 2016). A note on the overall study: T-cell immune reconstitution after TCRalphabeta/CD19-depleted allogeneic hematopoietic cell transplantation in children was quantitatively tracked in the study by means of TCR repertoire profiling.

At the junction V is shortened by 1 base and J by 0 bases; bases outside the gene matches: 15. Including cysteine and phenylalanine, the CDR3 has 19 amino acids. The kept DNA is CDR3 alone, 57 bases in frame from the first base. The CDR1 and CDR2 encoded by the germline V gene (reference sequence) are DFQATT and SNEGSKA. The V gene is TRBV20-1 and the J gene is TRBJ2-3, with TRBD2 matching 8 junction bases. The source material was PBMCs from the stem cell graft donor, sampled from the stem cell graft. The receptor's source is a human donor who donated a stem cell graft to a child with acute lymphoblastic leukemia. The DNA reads TGCAGTGCTAGAGCTGAGGAGGCTAGCGGGCGTGCTAGCACAGATACGCAGTATTTT. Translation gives CSARAEEASGRASTDTQYF.